The 19 T cell receptor beta chains listed next were all sequenced from one sample in a study of shared clonotypes between healthy human individuals. Naive CD8 cells lacked CD45RO, underwent positive selection for CCR7 and left out terminally differentiated effector memory CD45RA+ cells. Produced via immunoSEQ multiplex PCR; TCRdb's table is partial and in-frame only. The sample consists of about 600,000 clones, roughly 98% of them appearing once. Input material: naive CD8+ T cells sorted from blood. These receptors were collected from a man under 40 in good health.

CDR3 in DNA: TGTGCCAGCAGCTTCTATAGCGGCGCGTCCTACGAGCAGTACTTC. Translating gives CASSFYSGASYEQYF. This chain joins TRBV7-2 and TRBJ2-7; D might be TRBD2 (6 bases). V was clipped by 3 bases and J by 1 base, with 13 bases between them. The CDR3 runs 15 residues. Germline V gene sequence: CDR1 SGHTA, CDR2 FQGNSA.

The chain joins TRBV11-2 to TRBJ2-7; D is unclear. Deletions cut 0 bases from V and 4 bases from J, with 7 bases between. Per the germline V gene, CDR1 is SGHAT and CDR2 is FQNNGV. CDR3 length: 13 amino acids. CDR3 DNA: TGTGCCAGCAGCTTAGACCTTGTGTACGAGCAGTACTTC. The encoded protein is CASSLDLVYEQYF.

The chain combines TRBV4-1 with TRBJ2-7; D possibly corresponds to TRBD1 (6 bases). The V end lost 5 bases, the J end lost 0 bases, and 17 bases lay between the germline ends. Germline CDR1 MGHRA, CDR2 YSYEKL. The CDR3 has 16 residues. The CDR3 here is CASSVTGTPSSYEQYF. CDR3 sequence (DNA): TGCGCCAGCAGCGTTACGGGGACACCGAGCTCCTACGAGCAGTACTTC.

The V call is TRBV11-3, the J call TRBJ2-1; 7 nucleotides align to TRBD1. Germline V gives CDR1 SGHNT, CDR2 YENEEA. This CDR3 comprises 14 residues. Trimming took 5 bases from V and 8 from J; bases not matched to a gene: 9. The CDR3 reads CASSGPDRDYEQFF. For the CDR3, the DNA is TGTGCCAGCAGCGGTCCAGACAGGGATTATGAGCAGTTCTTC.

Comment on this clone: This specimen includes other DNA sequences encoding the same CDR3. The chain links TRBV7-9 to TRBJ2-1; the D is unclear. Germline V lookup: CDR1 SEHNR, CDR2 FQNEAQ (reference sequence). The germline V and J ends were trimmed by 5 bases and 3 bases, with 5 bases remaining between them. CDR3 length: 12 amino acids. CDR3 bases: TGTGCCAGCAGCCCGGACTACAATGAGCAGTTCTTC. This codes for CASSPDYNEQFF.

The chain is built from TRBV19 and TRBJ2-2; D is possibly TRBD1 (6 bases). The ends were cut back, 0 bases at V and 1 base at J, with 6 bases in the middle. Germline V lookup: CDR1 LNHDA, CDR2 SQIVND (reference sequence). The CDR3 consists of 15 residues. CDR3 loop: CASSIDRGNTGELFF. DNA for the CDR3: TGTGCCAGTAGTATAGACAGGGGGAACACCGGGGAGCTGTTTTTT.

This chain connects TRBV20-1 to TRBJ1-1, with no clear D. V dropped 2 bases and J dropped 5 bases, with 6 bases sitting between them. This CDR3 spans 11 amino acids. Germline CDR1 reads DFQATT; CDR2 reads SNEGSKA (reference sequence). The CDR3 sequence is CSARQVTEAFF. Written as DNA, the CDR3 is TGCAGTGCTAGACAGGTTACTGAAGCTTTCTTT.

This sequence joins TRBV13 and TRBJ2-7; D possibly corresponds to TRBD2 (5 bases). The V end was cut by 3 bases, the J end by 5 bases, with 17 bases between. CDR3 length equals 15 residues. Germline-derived CDR1 and CDR2 are PRHDT and FYEKMQ (reference sequence). The DNA for the CDR3 is TGTGCCAGCAGCTTGAGGTCTCGGGGTGACCACGAGCAGTACTTC. It yields the protein CASSLRSRGDHEQYF.

The V and J genes are TRBV29-1 and TRBJ1-4; D perhaps matches TRBD1 (6 bases). The germline V gene has CDR1 SQVTM and CDR2 ANQGSEA. CDR3 length: 17 amino acids. V was clipped by 7 bases and J by 5 bases, with 26 bases between them. CDR3 nucleotide sequence: TGCAGCGCTGCGGGCCAATGGCAGACAGGTTTAAATGAAAAACTGTTTTTT. Encoded protein: CSAAGQWQTGLNEKLFF. Based on the CDR3 plus reference TRBV29-1 and TRBJ1-4, the full variable domain is SAVISQKPSRDICQRGTSLTIQCQVDSQVTMMFWYRQQPGQSLTLIATANQGSEATYESGFVIDKFPISRPNLTFSTLTVSNMSPEDSSIYLCSAAGQWQTGLNEKLFFGSGTQLSVL.

This chain links TRBV5-1 with TRBJ2-7, with D possibly matching TRBD2 (6 bases). V lost 1 base and J 2 bases, leaving 10 bases between the germline ends. The CDR3 covers 14 residues. Germline CDR1 reads SGHRS; CDR2 reads YFSETQ. CDR3: CASSLRGFTYEQYF. For the CDR3, the DNA is TGCGCCAGCAGCTTGCGGGGGTTTACCTACGAGCAGTACTTC.

The chain is built from TRBV9 and TRBJ2-5; 7 nucleotides line up with TRBD2. There are 14 residues in the CDR3. The V gene end was trimmed by 5 bases and the J gene end by 4 bases; junction bases not matched to a gene: 8. The germline CDR1 and CDR2 sequences are SGDLS and YYNGEE. The CDR3 region has the DNA TGTGCCAGCAGGCCCGCGGGAGAGAGAGAGACCCAGTACTTC. Translating it yields CASRPAGERETQYF.

The CDR3 spells CASSPGLTGKGTEAFF. CDR3 DNA: TGTGCCAGCAGTCCCGGGCTGACAGGGAAAGGCACTGAAGCTTTCTTT. The chain uses TRBV27 and TRBJ1-1; 7 nucleotides match TRBD1. Germline assignment: CDR1 MNHEY and CDR2 SMNVEV (reference sequence). This CDR3 comprises 16 residues. V shed 5 bases, J shed 4 bases, and the junction held 13 bases outside the gene matches.

V is TRBV27 and J is TRBJ2-7; D is ambiguous. The ends were cut back, 7 bases at V and 7 bases at J, with 5 bases in the middle. Germline CDR1 reads MNHEY; CDR2 reads SMNVEV (reference sequence). The CDR3 contains 9 residues. The CDR3 loop is CASKTEQYF. CDR3 nucleotide sequence: TGTGCCAGCAAGACAGAGCAGTACTTC.

The rearrangement links TRBV5-1 to TRBJ2-7, with D perhaps matching TRBD2 (6 bases). The J call may be in error: the DNA end matches TRBJ2-5 better. The CDR3 has 15 amino acids. CDR1 is SGHRS, CDR2 YFSETQ, per germline. In DNA, the CDR3 is TGCGCCAGCAGCTTGGCCGCGAGGGAGGAAGAGACCCAGTACTTC. This codes for CASSLAAREEETQYF.

A word on this clone: The same CDR3 is also encoded by other DNA sequences in this sample. The gene calls are TRBV27 and TRBJ2-7, with TRBD2 matching over 13 bases. Germline-derived CDR1 and CDR2 are MNHEY and SMNVEV (reference sequence). The V segment lost 6 bases and the J segment 1 base; nucleotides outside the gene matches: 0. This CDR3 contains 14 residues. The DNA of the CDR3 is TGTGCCAGCAGACTAGCGGGAGGGTCCTACGAGCAGTACTTC. This translates into CASRLAGGSYEQYF.

The rearrangement joins TRBV15 to TRBJ1-2, with 7 bases lining up with TRBD1. The J segment lost 4 bases and the V segment lost 1 base, leaving 3 bases of the junction unmatched. The germline gives CDR1 LNHNV, CDR2 YYDKDF (reference sequence). The CDR3 has 14 amino acids. The CDR3 nucleotides are TGTGCCACCAGCAGAGGGGGGACAGTCTATGGCTACACCTTC. Protein sequence: CATSRGGTVYGYTF.

This clone was counted once. This chain joins TRBV27 and TRBJ2-3; 8 bases match TRBD1. Germline V CDR1 and CDR2: MNHEY, SMNVEV (reference sequence). V shed 3 bases and J 2 bases; nucleotides not matched to a gene: 4. The length of the CDR3 is 15 residues. The CDR3 is CASSFRTGITDTQYF. The DNA of the CDR3 is TGTGCCAGCAGTTTCAGGACAGGGATCACAGATACGCAGTATTTT.

The J gene is TRBJ2-7, the V gene TRBV6-1; either TRBD1 or TRBD2 may fit D (5 bases each). The V gene lost 0 bases and the J gene lost 2 bases, with 11 bases spanning the gap. Germline CDR1 MNHNS, CDR2 SASEGT. The CDR3 has 15 residues. CDR3 nucleotides: TGTGCCAGCAGTGAAGCTACGGGACGTCCCTACGAGCAGTACTTC. This codes for CASSEATGRPYEQYF.

This chain connects TRBV7-2 to TRBJ2-1; D is possibly TRBD2 (6 bases). The length of the CDR3 is 15 residues. Trimming left V 2 bases short and J 0 bases short, with 8 bases between. Germline V gives CDR1 SGHTA, CDR2 FQGNSA. The CDR3 loop reads CASSLLGGSYNEQFF. In nucleotides, the CDR3 is TGTGCCAGCAGCTTACTGGGGGGCTCCTACAATGAGCAGTTCTTC.